Listed below are T cell receptor beta chains from one sample, sequenced in a study of early stage breast cancer tumors. Here immunoSEQ multiplex PCR was the method, and the copy in TCRdb shows in-frame clones only, minus some. Counted here are tens of thousands of clones, 75% to 85% occurring once; the ten biggest clones make up 9.5% to 15%. Sequences were obtained from blood. These receptors were collected from a person between 60 and 69 years old with breast cancer. Each CDR3 is given with its conserved first and last residue.

TRBV2,TRBJ1-4,CASRRQGNEKLFF
TRBV4-1,TRBJ2-7,CASSLIGADEKYF
TRBV19,TRBJ1-2,CASSIEQGYGYTF
TRBV10-3,TRBJ1-2,CAISDPESYGYTF
TRBV18,TRBJ2-1,CASSPGSLNEQFF
TRBV6-6,TRBJ1-4,CASSAGTGAEKLFF
TRBV18,TRBJ2-7,CASSPRVEQYF
TRBV19,TRBJ2-7,CASSPGTEYYEQYF
TRBV7-6,TRBJ2-1,CASSPQNEQFF
TRBV5-6,TRBJ2-1,CASSPGGGYNEQFF
TRBV18,TRBJ2-7,CASSPLDIVPTGTYEQYF
TRBV10-1,TRBJ1-2,CASRSIFEDRGLNGYTF
TRBV2,TRBJ1-5,CASLGQGNQPQHF
TRBV9,TRBJ2-1,CASSVVPDNNEQFF
TRBV28,TRBJ2-7,CASSSSSGRTYEQYF
TRBV5-6,TRBJ2-1,CASSPTRRRESTYNEQFF
TRBV29-1,TRBJ2-7,CSVETASGMYEQYF
TRBV5-1,TRBJ2-3,CASSSSGPDTQYF
TRBV7-8,TRBJ2-7,CASSWTSGAGGTNEQYF
TRBV7-8,TRBJ2-3,CASSLLSSGTDTQYF
TRBV19,TRBJ2-5,CATRVAGVGETQYF
TRBV5-4,TRBJ2-3,CASSLEVGDTQYF
TRBV4-3,TRBJ2-7,CASSPSSGRVDEQYF
TRBV7-3,TRBJ1-1,CASSLTTEGTEAFF
TRBV19,TRBJ2-7,CASRDGSGESYEQYF
TRBV11-1,TRBJ1-1,CASSLRVLNTEAFF
TRBV5-1,TRBJ2-6,CASATRVTGTGANVLTF
TRBV7-2,TRBJ2-4,CASSLMGAGAKNIQYF
TRBV19,TRBJ2-1,CASSIAGPSGFHEQFF
TRBV5-1,TRBJ2-7,CASSLTALSYEQYF
TRBV18,TRBJ2-3,CASSPFGVEGTDTQYF
TRBV30,TRBJ1-5,CAWSLSGRGNQPQHF
TRBV5-4,TRBJ1-2,CASRRQGANYGYTF
TRBV6-5,TRBJ2-7,CASSSRGPPDEQYF
TRBV5-6,TRBJ1-1,CASSSQGFYTEAFF
TRBV30,TRBJ1-4,CAWRAGQGAGNEKLFF
TRBV9,TRBJ2-7,CASSARVLAADEQYF
TRBV19,TRBJ1-1,CASSKEGRTEAFF
TRBV5-5,TRBJ1-3,CASSRDRALSSGNTIYF
TRBV29-1,TRBJ2-5,CSAGQIQETQYF